What follows are 26 T cell receptor beta chains derived from one specimen sequenced in a study of blood T cell repertoires in COVID-19. Some clones are missing from TCRdb's copy, which holds only in-frame ones; the method was immunoSEQ multiplex PCR. This sample carries roughly 180,000 clones, roughly nine tenths of them seen once, and the ten largest clones take about 2.1%. Sample: peripheral blood. The receptors stem from an older man with active or convalescent COVID-19.

The chain combines TRBV6-6 with TRBJ1-3; 7 positions agree with TRBD1. The CDR3 is made up of 17 amino acids. CDR1 MNHNY and CDR2 SVGAGI come from the germline V gene (reference sequence). V lost 5 bases and J lost 0; bases outside the gene matches: 10. CDR3 DNA sequence: TGTGCCAGCAGTCACCGACAGGGTATGAACTCTGGAAACACCATATATTTT. This translates into CASSHRQGMNSGNTIYF.

V gene TRBV9 combines with J gene TRBJ2-5; D is perhaps TRBD2 (7 bases). Germline values: CDR1 SGDLS, CDR2 YYNGEE. The CDR3 contains 14 residues. V lost 0 bases and J lost 9, with 15 bases in between. The chain's CDR3 is CASSVDAGRGPQYF. The DNA for the CDR3 is TGTGCCAGCAGCGTAGACGCGGGGCGGGGGCCCCAGTACTTC.

The chain employs TRBV30 and TRBJ2-1; 9 bases match TRBD2. The V gene's germline CDR1 is GTSNPN and CDR2 SVGIG (reference sequence). The trim removed 3 bases at V and 8 bases at J, leaving 8 bases unmatched. The CDR3 length is 14 residues. CDR3 protein: CAWSRGGRVYEQFF. The CDR3 nucleotides read TGTGCCTGGAGCAGGGGCGGGAGGGTCTATGAGCAGTTCTTC.

This chain links TRBV6-5 with TRBJ1-5, with D maybe TRBD1 (5 bases). CDR1 and CDR2 (germline): MNHEY, SVGAGI. This CDR3 has 15 residues. V lost 7 bases to trimming and J lost 0 bases, with 13 bases between them. CDR3 nucleotides: TGTGCCAGCATTTGGACGGGGGATAGCAATCAGCCCCAGCATTTT. Amino acid sequence: CASIWTGDSNQPQHF.

CDR3 bases: TGTGCCAGCTCACCACGTGTAAGCATTAGCTCCTACGAGCAGTACTTC. It is translated as CASSPRVSISSYEQYF. V is TRBV18 and J is TRBJ2-7, with D uncertain. CDR3 length equals 16 residues. With 1 base removed from V and 0 bases from J, the gap between germline ends came to 13 bases. The germline V gene encodes CDR1 KGHSH and CDR2 LQKENI.

The chain recombines TRBV4-3 with TRBJ2-1; TRBD1 might be the D (5 bases). V dropped 1 base and J dropped 6 bases, with 34 bases sitting between them. The CDR3 has 22 amino acids. The V gene's germline CDR1 is LGHNA and CDR2 YSLEER. The DNA of the CDR3 is TGCGCCAGCAGCCAAGCCTACAGAACAGGTTTTGTGGGTACAACCGTTACCAATGAGCAGTTCTTC. Translated, it gives CASSQAYRTGFVGTTVTNEQFF.

The chain carries TRBV27 and TRBJ1-6, with D perhaps matching TRBD1 (5 bases). Deletions cut 5 bases from V and 0 bases from J, with 23 bases between. The CDR3 totals 20 residues. The germline V gene encodes CDR1 MNHEY and CDR2 SMNVEV (reference sequence). The CDR3 protein is CASSLLPVRARSSYNSPLHF. The CDR3 bases are TGTGCCAGCAGTCTGCTCCCCGTCAGGGCTAGGAGCTCCTATAATTCACCCCTCCACTTT.

The rearrangement joins TRBV27 to TRBJ1-5; D is uncertain. Trimming removed 0 bases from V and 7 bases from J, with 13 bases in between. This CDR3 contains 15 residues. Germline CDR1 MNHEY, CDR2 SMNVEV (reference sequence). This CDR3 reads CASSLSWGVEQPQHF. CDR3 bases: TGTGCCAGCAGTTTATCTTGGGGAGTGGAGCAGCCCCAGCATTTT.

This chain connects TRBV7-9 to TRBJ2-1; D ambiguous. V was trimmed by 1 base and J by 12 bases, leaving 7 bases between them. Germline V CDR1 and CDR2: SEHNR, FQNEAQ (reference sequence). CDR3 size: 11 residues. CDR3 nucleotides: TGTGCCAGCAGCTTAGGAGTGGTGCAGTTCTTC. Its translation: CASSLGVVQFF.

The rearrangement links TRBV4-1 to TRBJ1-5; no clear D. The germline V and J ends were trimmed by 0 bases and 1 base, with 10 bases remaining between them. This CDR3 is 16 amino acids long. CDR1 and CDR2 from the germline V gene are MGHRA and YSYEKL. DNA of the CDR3: TGCGCCAGCAGCCAAGAACGGACGGGGAGCAATCAGCCCCAGCATTTT. This translates into CASSQERTGSNQPQHF.

The chain links TRBV7-9 to TRBJ2-7, with TRBD2 matching 8 bases. Germline CDR1 and CDR2: SEHNR and FQNEAQ (reference sequence). Losses at the gene ends were 4 bases for V and 7 bases for J; bases not matched to a gene: 6. The CDR3 length is 13 residues. CDR3 sequence: CASSWTSPWEQYF. The CDR3 region has the DNA TGTGCCAGCAGCTGGACTAGCCCATGGGAGCAGTACTTC.

This chain connects TRBV5-1 to TRBJ2-7; perhaps TRBD1 as D (6 bases). V lost 4 bases and J 1 base, leaving 9 bases between the germline ends. Germline V gives CDR1 SGHRS, CDR2 YFSETQ. The CDR3 runs 13 residues. For the CDR3, the DNA is TGCGCCAGCAGCGTGACAGGATCCTACGAGCAGTACTTC. Translation gives CASSVTGSYEQYF.

This chain connects TRBV5-4 to TRBJ2-3; TRBD2 might be the D (5 bases). The CDR3 runs to 18 residues. V was cut by 0 bases and J by 0 bases, with 17 bases left in between. Germline CDR1 SGHNT, CDR2 YYREEE (reference sequence). The CDR3 nucleotides are TGTGCCAGCAGCTTGGGAGGGCCTCTTCGAACTAGCACAGATACGCAGTATTTT. Translated: CASSLGGPLRTSTDTQYF. The full variable domain, its missing parts supplied by reference TRBV5-4 and TRBJ2-3, is ETGVTQSPTHLIKTRGQQVTLRCSSQSGHNTVSWYQQALGQGPQFIFQYYREEENGRGNFPPRFSGLQFPNYSSELNVNALELDDSALYLCASSLGGPLRTSTDTQYFGPGTRLTVL.

The chain has TRBV24-1 and TRBJ2-2, with 12 nucleotides matching TRBD2. With 12 bases clipped from V and 4 bases from J, the junction kept 5 bases outside the gene matches. CDR1 KGHDR and CDR2 SFDVKD come from the germline V gene. This CDR3 contains 14 residues. The DNA for the CDR3 is TGTGCCGCCGGGACTAGCGGGCGCACCGGGGAGCTGTTTTTT. This encodes CAAGTSGRTGELFF.

The chain recombines TRBV4-3 with TRBJ2-3; perhaps TRBD2 as D (7 bases). The CDR3 runs 17 residues. The germline V and J ends were trimmed by 3 bases and 5 bases, with 21 bases remaining between them. Germline V CDR1 and CDR2: LGHNA, YSLEER. DNA for the CDR3: TGCGCCAGCAGCCAGGAGATCGGGGGGCCTAGCGTAGATACGCAGTATTTT. It yields the protein CASSQEIGGPSVDTQYF.

Worth noting for this clone: This specimen includes other DNA sequences encoding the same CDR3. The rearrangement links TRBV7-2 to TRBJ1-6; 9 nucleotides agree with TRBD1. Per germline, CDR1 SGHTA and CDR2 FQGNSA. With V trimmed by 3 bases and J by 9 bases, 0 bases remained unmatched. The CDR3 extends over 13 amino acids. DNA for the CDR3: TGTGCCAGCAGCTTGACAGGGGGTTCACCCCTCCACTTT. This gives the protein CASSLTGGSPLHF.

This chain joins TRBV10-2 and TRBJ2-5, with 13 nucleotides matching TRBD2. After removal of 3 bases from V and 5 bases from J, the junction contained 3 bases not matched to a gene. The CDR3 covers 15 residues. Germline values: CDR1 WSHSY, CDR2 SAAADI. The CDR3 DNA is TGCGCCAGCAGTGAACTAGCGGGGGGGAGGGAGACCCAGTACTTC. Its translation: CASSELAGGRETQYF.

The chain carries TRBV24-1 and TRBJ2-3; a weak D match, TRBD1 (6 bases). V was cut by 4 bases and J by 0 bases, with 10 bases left in between. Germline V gives CDR1 KGHDR, CDR2 SFDVKD. This CDR3 has 15 residues. The CDR3 DNA sequence: TGTGCCACCAGTGAAACCGGGACAAGCACAGATACGCAGTATTTT. This encodes CATSETGTSTDTQYF.

The chain recombines TRBV5-1 with TRBJ2-1; 7 positions match TRBD2. Germline-derived CDR1 and CDR2 are SGHRS and YFSETQ. This CDR3 has 15 amino acids. V lost 4 bases, J lost 7 bases, and 11 bases stayed unmatched. The CDR3 nucleotides are TGCGCCAGCAGCGATATAGCGGGCGAGGGAAATGAGCAGTTCTTC. Its protein product is CASSDIAGEGNEQFF.

The chain employs TRBV7-2 and TRBJ1-1; D gene unclear. From germline, CDR1 is SGHTA and CDR2 FQGNSA. The CDR3 totals 14 residues. V lost 3 bases, J lost 1 base, and 9 bases lay in between. The CDR3 spells CASSFAQPNTEAFF. The DNA of the CDR3 is TGTGCCAGCAGCTTCGCACAACCGAACACTGAAGCTTTCTTT.

CDR3 sequence (DNA): TGTGCCAGCAGGCCGACTAGCGGGGCCCTCTTGCAGTACTTC. Protein: CASRPTSGALLQYF. This chain joins TRBV6-5 and TRBJ2-7; 11 bases are shared with TRBD2. This CDR3 region has 14 residues. Germline V lookup: CDR1 MNHEY, CDR2 SVGAGI. With 6 bases clipped from V and 9 bases from J, the junction kept 10 bases outside the gene matches.

The V gene is TRBV4-1, the J gene TRBJ1-2; D is possibly TRBD1 (6 bases). The CDR3 is 15 amino acids. With 2 bases removed from V and 0 bases from J, the gap between germline ends came to 10 bases. CDR1 MGHRA and CDR2 YSYEKL come from the germline V gene. CDR3 in amino acids: CASSQHGQPNYGYTF. DNA for the CDR3: TGCGCCAGCAGCCAACACGGACAGCCTAACTATGGCTACACCTTC.

This chain uses TRBV9 with TRBJ2-7; 9 positions match TRBD1. Germline V CDR1 and CDR2: SGDLS, YYNGEE. The CDR3 totals 17 residues. Trimming at V came to 0 bases and at J to 4 bases, leaving 11 bases not matched to a gene. CDR3 protein: CASSVATGTGLWYEQYF. CDR3 sequence (DNA): TGTGCCAGCAGCGTAGCTACTGGGACAGGGCTCTGGTACGAGCAGTACTTC.

The CDR3 loop is CASSQGQYGAFGANVLTF. DNA of the CDR3: TGCGCCAGCAGCCAGGGACAGTATGGCGCTTTTGGGGCCAACGTCCTGACTTTC. The gene calls are TRBV4-3 and TRBJ2-6; 7 bases line up with TRBD1. Germline assignment: CDR1 LGHNA and CDR2 YSLEER. V lost 3 bases to trimming and J lost 3 bases; unmatched junction nucleotides: 11. The CDR3 extends over 18 amino acids.

The chain is built from TRBV5-4 and TRBJ2-5; D not resolved. This CDR3 spans 13 amino acids. Germline V gene data show CDR1 as SGHNT and CDR2 as YYREEE (reference sequence). V shed 5 bases and J shed 2 bases, with 10 bases lying between them. The CDR3 bases are TGTGCCAGCAGGTACGGGTTTCAAGAGACCCAGTACTTC. Its protein is CASRYGFQETQYF.

This clone was seen more than once but under ten times. The chain combines TRBV28 with TRBJ2-5; D remains unclear. Germline V gene data show CDR1 as MDHEN and CDR2 as SYDVKM. Between the trimmed V and J ends, which lost 8 bases and 2 bases, there was a span of 9 bases. The CDR3 runs to 12 residues. The CDR3 coding sequence is TGTGCCAGCTTGTCCCAGCAAGAGACCCAGTACTTC. Its translation is CASLSQQETQYF.